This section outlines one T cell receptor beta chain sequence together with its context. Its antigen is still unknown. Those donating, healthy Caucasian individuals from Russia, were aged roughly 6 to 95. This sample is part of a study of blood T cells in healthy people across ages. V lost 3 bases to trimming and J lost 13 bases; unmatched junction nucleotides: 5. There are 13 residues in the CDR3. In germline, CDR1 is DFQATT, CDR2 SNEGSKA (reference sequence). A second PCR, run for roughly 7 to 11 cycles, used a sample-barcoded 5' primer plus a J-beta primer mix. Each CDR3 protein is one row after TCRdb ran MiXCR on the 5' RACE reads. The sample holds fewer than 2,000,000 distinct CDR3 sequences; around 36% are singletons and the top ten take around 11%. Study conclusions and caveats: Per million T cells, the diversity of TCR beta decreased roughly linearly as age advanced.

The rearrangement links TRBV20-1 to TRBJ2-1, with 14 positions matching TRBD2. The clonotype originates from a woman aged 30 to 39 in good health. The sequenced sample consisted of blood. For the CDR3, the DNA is TGCAGTGCTAGCGGACTAGCGGGGGGCGACCAGTTCTTC. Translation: CSASGLAGGDQFF.